A single sample gave rise to the 32 T cell receptor beta chains below, sequenced in a study of response to subunit inactivated influenza vaccine. Using its own MiXCR run on the RT-PCR reads, TCRdb lists one record per CDR3 protein. The sample has 600,000 to 850,000 distinct CDR3 sequences, 11% to 15% seen once. The input for sequencing was PBMCs from blood, taken approximately 15 days before vaccination. The origin of the receptors is a middle-aged man who received an inactivated influenza vaccine.

The rearrangement links TRBV15 to TRBJ1-4; D gene unclear. Trimming stripped 0 bases from V and 8 bases from J, with 7 bases between. Germline V lookup: CDR1 LNHNV, CDR2 YYDKDF (reference sequence). The CDR3 sequence is 13 residues long. In DNA form, the CDR3 reads TGTGCCACCAGCAGAGATTTCCAAGAAAAACTGTTTTTT. Its protein is CATSRDFQEKLFF.

The V call is TRBV7-9, the J call TRBJ2-7, with D possibly called TRBD1 or TRBD2 (6 bases each). V was pared by 4 bases and J by 5 bases, with 24 bases between. Per the germline V gene, CDR1 is SEHNR and CDR2 is FQNEAQ (reference sequence). This CDR3 contains 17 residues. The CDR3: CASSSGGRGTPSDEQYF. DNA for the CDR3: TGTGCCAGCAGCTCCGGGGGCCGGGGGACACCGTCGGACGAGCAGTACTTC.

This chain links TRBV9 with TRBJ1-5; D is perhaps TRBD1 (5 bases). V dropped 3 bases and J dropped 2 bases, with 12 bases sitting between them. Germline CDR1 SGDLS, CDR2 YYNGEE. This CDR3 region has 15 residues. The DNA for the CDR3 is TGTGCCAGCAGCGCTGGGACTACGGGCAATCAGCCCCAGCATTTT. It encodes CASSAGTTGNQPQHF.

The genes are TRBV4-3 and TRBJ2-2; D gene uncertain. Germline-derived CDR1 and CDR2 are LGHNA and YSLEER. CDR3 length equals 16 residues. The V gene lost 0 bases and the J gene lost 5 bases, with 13 bases spanning the gap. As DNA, the CDR3 is TGCGCCAGCAGCCAAGATCCTGTAGCTATGACCGGGGAGCTGTTTTTT. Translated: CASSQDPVAMTGELFF.

This clonotype was seen repeatedly, ten times or more. The chain recombines TRBV6-1 with TRBJ2-7, with D possibly called TRBD1 or TRBD2 (5 bases each). V was clipped by 7 bases and J by 0 bases, with 10 bases between them. CDR3 length: 13 residues. Germline CDR1 reads MNHNS; CDR2 reads SASEGT. The CDR3 region is CASTGRNSYEQYF. In nucleotides, the CDR3 is TGTGCCAGCACGGGGCGGAACTCCTACGAGCAGTACTTC.

CDR3 bases: TGTGCCAGCAGTTTATACGGCGGGGGGGCCCCTACGGCCTACAATGAGCAGTTCTTC. Amino acids: CASSLYGGGAPTAYNEQFF. V gene TRBV12-3 or TRBV12-4 combines with J gene TRBJ2-1; 9 bases agree with TRBD2. This CDR3 is 19 amino acids long. V trimming: 2 bases; J trimming: 2 bases; junction bases outside the gene matches: 13.

V is TRBV20-1 and J is TRBJ1-2, with TRBD1 identical over 8 bases. The V and J ends lost 7 bases and 6 bases, in that order; junction bases with no gene match: 7. The CDR3 runs to 12 residues. Germline loops: CDR1 DFQATT, CDR2 SNEGSKA (reference sequence). The CDR3 DNA reads as TGCAGTGGGACCAGGGGGCGAGATGGCTACACCTTC. It yields the protein CSGTRGRDGYTF.

The chain is built from TRBV29-1 and TRBJ2-5; 10 positions match TRBD2. Trimming removed 2 bases from V and 4 bases from J; junction bases left unmatched: 7. The germline gives CDR1 SQVTM, CDR2 ANQGSEA. This CDR3 contains 15 residues. CDR3 nucleotide sequence: TGCAGCGTTGAAAGTAGCGGGGGGCCTAGAGAGACCCAGTACTTC. Translating gives CSVESSGGPRETQYF.

This clonotype was detected many times. The rearrangement joins TRBV6-1 to TRBJ1-3, with TRBD1 matching 7 bases. The CDR3 sequence is 15 residues long. V was clipped by 7 bases and J by 4 bases; unmatched bases: 10. Germline values: CDR1 MNHNS, CDR2 SASEGT. CDR3 in amino acids: CASTADRVSGNTIYF. The CDR3 DNA is TGTGCCAGCACCGCAGACAGGGTCTCCGGAAACACCATATATTTT.

The sample holds a few counts of this clonotype. This chain links TRBV7-3 with TRBJ2-3; 10 bases agree with TRBD1. Trimming cost V 5 bases and J 8 bases; bases outside gene matches: 16. The CDR3 length is 17 residues. Germline CDR1 SGHTA, CDR2 FQGTGA. This chain's CDR3 is CASSQTPGQGPGGTQYF. The CDR3 DNA sequence: TGTGCCAGCAGCCAGACCCCGGGACAGGGGCCGGGGGGTACGCAGTATTTT.

This clonotype was recorded a few times. V usage is TRBV5-5 and J usage is TRBJ2-7; 9 positions agree with TRBD1. This CDR3 contains 15 residues. Germline CDR1 is SGHKS and CDR2 is YYEKEE (reference sequence). The ends lost 4 bases at V and 7 bases at J; junction bases unmatched: 12. This CDR3 is CASSPTQGQGGEQYF. The CDR3 nucleotides are TGTGCCAGCAGCCCCACCCAGGGACAGGGTGGAGAGCAGTACTTC.

The chain is built from TRBV7-2 and TRBJ2-2, with 8 bases lining up with TRBD2. Germline V lookup: CDR1 SGHTA, CDR2 FQGNSA. The CDR3 runs to 15 residues. V lost 4 bases to trimming and J lost 4 bases; unmatched junction nucleotides: 5. The CDR3: CASSSIAGTTGELFF. The CDR3 DNA reads TGTGCCAGCAGCTCGATAGCGGGGACCACCGGGGAGCTGTTTTTT.

The genes are TRBV6-1 and TRBJ1-1; D gene ambiguous. The CDR3 length is 11 residues. Between the trimmed V and J ends, which lost 7 bases and 5 bases, there was a span of 8 bases. CDR1 is MNHNS, CDR2 SASEGT, per germline. The CDR3 coding sequence is TGTGCCAGCAATACTCATACTGAAGCTTTCTTT. Translation: CASNTHTEAFF.

The V and J genes are TRBV6-5 and TRBJ2-3; TRBD2 agrees at 9 bases. CDR3 length: 16 amino acids. The junction had 9 bases not matched to a gene; V was cut back by 3 bases and J by 5 bases. From germline, CDR1 is MNHEY and CDR2 SVGAGI. This CDR3 reads CASSYGLAGRGDTQYF. CDR3 DNA: TGTGCCAGCAGTTATGGGCTAGCGGGGCGGGGAGATACGCAGTATTTT.

This clonotype was seen only a few times. The genes are TRBV20-1 and TRBJ2-7; possibly TRBD2 for D (6 bases). The V gene's germline CDR1 is DFQATT and CDR2 SNEGSKA (reference sequence). Trimming removed 0 bases at V and 7 bases at J, with 13 bases between. CDR3 length: 13 amino acids. The CDR3 DNA follows: TGCAGTGCTAGAGATGGGAGCGGGTGGGAGCAGTACTTC. This gives the protein CSARDGSGWEQYF.

This chain connects TRBV4-2 to TRBJ1-2; no firm D call. With 4 bases removed from V and 5 bases from J, the gap between germline ends came to 14 bases. The CDR3 spans 14 residues. Germline V gives CDR1 LGHNA, CDR2 YNFKEQ. CDR3 in amino acids: CASSPSDGEYGYTF. The CDR3 DNA follows: TGTGCCAGCAGCCCCTCGGACGGAGAATATGGCTACACCTTC.

This chain connects TRBV29-1 to TRBJ2-1; possibly TRBD2 for D (6 bases). The germline gives CDR1 SQVTM, CDR2 ANQGSEA. This CDR3 region has 15 residues. V was clipped by 0 bases and J by 7 bases, with 16 bases between them. CDR3 loop: CSVEDLNTRGNEQFF. Here the CDR3 DNA reads TGCAGCGTTGAAGATCTTAATACCCGGGGGAATGAGCAGTTCTTC.

The J gene is TRBJ2-4, the V gene TRBV6-1; 11 nucleotides align to TRBD1. CDR3 length equals 16 residues. Per the germline V gene, CDR1 is MNHNS and CDR2 is SASEGT. J was trimmed by 6 bases and V by 2 bases; bases with no gene match: 6. In DNA form, the CDR3 reads TGTGCCAGCAGTGAATTAAGAGGACAGGGGGCAAACATTCAGTACTTC. It codes for CASSELRGQGANIQYF.

This clonotype was counted between two and nine times. The V gene is TRBV7-9, the J gene TRBJ2-1, with 10 positions matching TRBD2. The germline gives CDR1 SEHNR, CDR2 FQNEAQ (reference sequence). Trimming took 2 bases from V and 16 from J; bases not matched to a gene: 14. The length of the CDR3 is 15 residues. CDR3 DNA: TGTGCCAGCAGCTTATCACCGGCTAGCGGGGGTATCAATTTCTTC. Translated: CASSLSPASGGINFF.

There are a few counts of this clonotype. The V and J genes are TRBV18 and TRBJ2-1, with 15 bases fitting TRBD2. Looked up from germline, CDR1 is KGHSH and CDR2 is LQKENI. The ends lost 7 bases at V and 7 bases at J; junction bases unmatched: 5. This CDR3 region has 15 residues. The CDR3: CASFTGTSGRNEQFF. In nucleotides, the CDR3 is TGTGCCAGCTTCACCGGGACTAGCGGGAGGAATGAGCAGTTCTTC.

This clonotype was detected a few times. This chain uses TRBV12-3 or TRBV12-4 with TRBJ2-5; TRBD1 matches 8 bases. CDR3 size: 14 residues. The junction had 6 bases not matched to a gene; V was cut back by 5 bases and J by 4 bases. The CDR3 loop is CASSPATGGETQYF. The CDR3 DNA follows: TGTGCCAGCAGTCCCGCAACAGGGGGAGAGACCCAGTACTTC.

The V and J genes are TRBV12-3 or TRBV12-4 and TRBJ2-1; D not resolved. Trimming took off 5 bases at V and 4 bases at J, with 15 bases between the two ends. The CDR3 runs to 15 residues. CDR3 nucleotides: TGTGCCAGCAGTCCGACCGGGCCACGATACAATGAGCAGTTCTTC. Protein product: CASSPTGPRYNEQFF.

In this sample, this clonotype turned up many times. The CDR3 loop reads CASGQGASYEQYF. CDR3 bases: TGTGCCAGCGGACAGGGGGCTTCCTACGAGCAGTACTTC. The rearrangement joins TRBV6-1 to TRBJ2-7; 11 positions match TRBD1. CDR3 length equals 13 residues. J lost 1 base, V lost 8 bases, and 1 base had no gene match. Germline CDR1 MNHNS, CDR2 SASEGT.

There are a few counts of this clonotype. This chain uses TRBV7-2 with TRBJ1-4; D not resolved. The CDR3 is 14 residues long. The ends were cut back, 2 bases at V and 7 bases at J, with 11 bases in the middle. CDR1 and CDR2 (germline): SGHTA, FQGNSA. The CDR3 loop reads CASSLRIGSEKLFF. The CDR3 DNA follows: TGTGCCAGCAGCTTACGGATCGGCTCTGAAAAACTGTTTTTT.

This clonotype was counted ten times or more. The J gene is TRBJ2-7, the V gene TRBV28, with TRBD1 identical over 7 bases. Germline V gene data show CDR1 as MDHEN and CDR2 as SYDVKM. The CDR3 has 16 amino acids. The J segment lost 2 bases and the V segment lost 1 base, leaving 8 bases of the junction unmatched. The CDR3 protein is CASSLLGTAVAYEQYF. CDR3 nucleotides: TGTGCCAGCAGTTTATTAGGGACAGCTGTGGCCTACGAGCAGTACTTC.

This chain links TRBV29-1 with TRBJ2-1; 10 positions match TRBD2. The CDR3 has 16 amino acids. The ends lost 6 bases at V and 6 bases at J; junction bases unmatched: 14. The germline gives CDR1 SQVTM, CDR2 ANQGSEA. In DNA form, the CDR3 reads TGCAGCGTGAACGGGGTAAGCGGGGGGGCCTTCAATGAGCAGTTCTTC. As protein: CSVNGVSGGAFNEQFF.

This clonotype has a handful of counts. The chain employs TRBV24-1 and TRBJ2-5; the match to TRBD1 covers 8 bases. This CDR3 has 13 residues. V dropped 7 bases and J dropped 5; count of bases not matched to a gene: 5. Germline-derived CDR1 and CDR2 are KGHDR and SFDVKD. The CDR3 protein is CATRGQGRETQYF. The CDR3 DNA sequence: TGTGCCACCAGAGGACAGGGCAGGGAGACCCAGTACTTC.

This clonotype was recorded at least ten times. The chain links TRBV28 to TRBJ2-1; 11 bases are shared with TRBD2. CDR1 MDHEN and CDR2 SYDVKM come from the germline V gene. This CDR3 region has 16 residues. V lost 5 bases to trimming and J lost 5 bases; unmatched junction nucleotides: 8. The CDR3 region has the DNA TGTGCCAGCAGTACCTACGGGGGACTAGCGGACAATGAGCAGTTCTTC. Its translation is CASSTYGGLADNEQFF.

The chain links TRBV10-3 to TRBJ1-4; possibly TRBD1 for D (6 bases). Germline V lookup: CDR1 ENHRY, CDR2 SYGVKD. The CDR3 totals 14 residues. The V end was cut by 4 bases, the J end by 8 bases, with 14 bases between. The CDR3 spells CAISGRQDTEKLFF. The CDR3 region has the DNA TGTGCCATCAGTGGCCGACAGGATACGGAAAAACTGTTTTTT.

CDR3 in DNA: TGCAGTGCTAGTCCAGGTTCGACGTTGGAAGCTTTCTTT. Its translation is CSASPGSTLEAFF. J is TRBJ1-1 and V is TRBV20-1; D unclear. Trimming left V 3 bases short and J 8 bases short, with 16 bases between. This CDR3 has 13 residues. The germline V gene has CDR1 DFQATT and CDR2 SNEGSKA (reference sequence).

Ten or more counts support this clonotype. This chain uses TRBV7-9 with TRBJ2-2; 7 bases agree with TRBD2. This CDR3 spans 15 amino acids. CDR1 and CDR2 (germline): SEHNR, FQNEAQ (reference sequence). V dropped 2 bases and J dropped 5; count of bases not matched to a gene: 5. The CDR3 nucleotides are TGTGCCAGCAGCTTAAGCTCACTAGCGACCGGGGAGCTGTTTTTT. Translated, it gives CASSLSSLATGELFF.

This clonotype came up a few times. CDR3 bases: TGTGCCAGCAGCTTAGGTGGCGGATTGGACAATGAGCAGTTCTTC. Translating it yields CASSLGGGLDNEQFF. V is TRBV7-2 and J is TRBJ2-1; D gene unclear. The germline gives CDR1 SGHTA, CDR2 FQGNSA. Trimming took 1 base from V and 5 from J, leaving 12 bases between them. This CDR3 is built from 15 residues.